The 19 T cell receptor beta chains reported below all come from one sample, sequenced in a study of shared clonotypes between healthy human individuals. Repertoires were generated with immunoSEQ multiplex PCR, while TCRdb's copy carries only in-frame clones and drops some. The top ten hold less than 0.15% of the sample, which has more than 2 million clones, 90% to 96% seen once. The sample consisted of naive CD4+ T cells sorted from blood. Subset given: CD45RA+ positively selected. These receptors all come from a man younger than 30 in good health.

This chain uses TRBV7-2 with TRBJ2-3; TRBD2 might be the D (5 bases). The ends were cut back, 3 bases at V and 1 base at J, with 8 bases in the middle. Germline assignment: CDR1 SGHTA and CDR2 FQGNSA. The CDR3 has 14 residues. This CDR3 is CASSLERRTDTQYF. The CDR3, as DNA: TGTGCCAGCAGCTTGGAGCGGCGCACAGATACGCAGTATTTT.

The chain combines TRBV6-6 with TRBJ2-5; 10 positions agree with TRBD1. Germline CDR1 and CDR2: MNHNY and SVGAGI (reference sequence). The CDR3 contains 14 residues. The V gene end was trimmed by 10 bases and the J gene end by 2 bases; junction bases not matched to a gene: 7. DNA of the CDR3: TGTGCCATGGCGACAGGGGGCCCGCAAGAGACCCAGTACTTC. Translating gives CAMATGGPQETQYF.

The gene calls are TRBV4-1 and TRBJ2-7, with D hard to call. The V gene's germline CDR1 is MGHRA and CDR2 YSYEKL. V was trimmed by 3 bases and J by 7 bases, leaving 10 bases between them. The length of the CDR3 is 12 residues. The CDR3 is CASSQGQGEQYF. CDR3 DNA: TGCGCCAGCAGCCAGGGTCAAGGAGAGCAGTACTTC.

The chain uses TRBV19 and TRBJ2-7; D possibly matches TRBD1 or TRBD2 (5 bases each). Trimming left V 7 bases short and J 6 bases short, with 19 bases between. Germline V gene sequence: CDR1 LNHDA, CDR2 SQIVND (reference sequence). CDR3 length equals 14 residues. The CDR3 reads CASTPGPSGTEQYF. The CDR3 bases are TGTGCCAGTACCCCGGGACCCTCTGGGACCGAGCAGTACTTC.

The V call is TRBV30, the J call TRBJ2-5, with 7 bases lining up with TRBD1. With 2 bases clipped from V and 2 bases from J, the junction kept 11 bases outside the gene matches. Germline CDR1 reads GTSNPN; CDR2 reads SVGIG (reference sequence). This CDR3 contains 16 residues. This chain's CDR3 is CAWSKGAQSLQETQYF. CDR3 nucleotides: TGTGCCTGGAGTAAGGGGGCACAGAGCTTACAAGAGACCCAGTACTTC.

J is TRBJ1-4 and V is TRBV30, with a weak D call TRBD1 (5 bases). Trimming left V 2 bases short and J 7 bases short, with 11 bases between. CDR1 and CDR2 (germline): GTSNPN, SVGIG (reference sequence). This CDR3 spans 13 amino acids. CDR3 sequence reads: CAWSSGGVEKLFF. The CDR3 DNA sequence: TGTGCCTGGAGTTCTGGGGGGGTTGAAAAACTGTTTTTT.

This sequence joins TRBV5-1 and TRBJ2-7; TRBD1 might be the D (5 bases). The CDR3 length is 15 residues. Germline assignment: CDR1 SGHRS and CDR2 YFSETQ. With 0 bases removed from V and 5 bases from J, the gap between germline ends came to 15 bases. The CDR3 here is CASSLALAGRHEQYF. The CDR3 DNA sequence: TGCGCCAGCAGCTTGGCCCTGGCAGGGCGCCACGAGCAGTACTTC.

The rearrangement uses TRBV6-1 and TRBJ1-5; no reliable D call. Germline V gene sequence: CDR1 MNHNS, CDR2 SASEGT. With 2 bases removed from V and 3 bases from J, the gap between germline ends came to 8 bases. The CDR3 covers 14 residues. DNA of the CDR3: TGTGCCAGCAGTGAACCCGGGAACAATCAGCCCCAGCATTTT. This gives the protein CASSEPGNNQPQHF.

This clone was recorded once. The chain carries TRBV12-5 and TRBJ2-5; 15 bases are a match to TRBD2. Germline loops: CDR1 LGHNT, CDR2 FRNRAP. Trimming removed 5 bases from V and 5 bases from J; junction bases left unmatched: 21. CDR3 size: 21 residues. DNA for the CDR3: TGTGCTAGTGGTCCAAGCCACCTAGTTAGGACTAGCGGGAGGGGTCTGGAGACCCAGTACTTC. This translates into CASGPSHLVRTSGRGLETQYF.

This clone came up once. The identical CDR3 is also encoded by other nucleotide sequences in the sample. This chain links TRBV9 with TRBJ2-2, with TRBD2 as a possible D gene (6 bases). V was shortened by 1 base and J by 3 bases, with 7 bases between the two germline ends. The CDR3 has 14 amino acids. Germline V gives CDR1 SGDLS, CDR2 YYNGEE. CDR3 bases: TGTGCCAGCAGCGTATCGGGAGACACCGGGGAGCTGTTTTTT. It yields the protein CASSVSGDTGELFF.

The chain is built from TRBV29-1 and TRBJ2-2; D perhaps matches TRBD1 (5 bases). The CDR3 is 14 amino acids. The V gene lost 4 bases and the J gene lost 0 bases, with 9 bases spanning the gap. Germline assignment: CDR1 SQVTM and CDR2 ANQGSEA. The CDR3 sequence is CSVARQSNTGELFF. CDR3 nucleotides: TGCAGCGTTGCTAGACAGTCGAACACCGGGGAGCTGTTTTTT.

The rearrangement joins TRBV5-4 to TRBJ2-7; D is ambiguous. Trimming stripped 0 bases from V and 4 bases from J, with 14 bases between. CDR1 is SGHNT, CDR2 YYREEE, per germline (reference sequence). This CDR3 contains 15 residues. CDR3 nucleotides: TGTGCCAGCAGCTTGGTGTTAGCCGTACTTTACGAGCAGTACTTC. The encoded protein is CASSLVLAVLYEQYF.

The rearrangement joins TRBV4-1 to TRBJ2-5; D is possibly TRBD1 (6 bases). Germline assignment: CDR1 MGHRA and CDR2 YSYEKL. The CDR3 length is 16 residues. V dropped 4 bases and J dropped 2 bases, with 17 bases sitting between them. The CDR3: CASSPRDINFQETQYF. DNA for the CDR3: TGCGCCAGCAGCCCTCGGGACATTAATTTTCAAGAGACCCAGTACTTC.

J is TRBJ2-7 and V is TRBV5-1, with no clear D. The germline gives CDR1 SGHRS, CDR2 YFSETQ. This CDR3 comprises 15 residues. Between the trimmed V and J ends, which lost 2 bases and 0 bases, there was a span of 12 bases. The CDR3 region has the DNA TGCGCCAGCAGCTTTGGGGTGGGAACCTCCTACGAGCAGTACTTC. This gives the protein CASSFGVGTSYEQYF.

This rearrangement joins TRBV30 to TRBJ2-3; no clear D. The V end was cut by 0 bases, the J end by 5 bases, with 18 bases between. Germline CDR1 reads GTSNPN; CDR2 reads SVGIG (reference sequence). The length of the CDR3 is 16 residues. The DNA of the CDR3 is TGTGCCTGGAGTGTAAAGAGGATCGGCTCGGGAGATACGCAGTATTTT. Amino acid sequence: CAWSVKRIGSGDTQYF.

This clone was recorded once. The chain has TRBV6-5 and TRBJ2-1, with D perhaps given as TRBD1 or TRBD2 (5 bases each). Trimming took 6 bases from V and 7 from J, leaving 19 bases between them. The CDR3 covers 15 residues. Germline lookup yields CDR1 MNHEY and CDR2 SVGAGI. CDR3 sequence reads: CASRSGTAALNEQFF. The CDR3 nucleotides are TGTGCCAGCAGATCCGGGACGGCAGCACTAAATGAGCAGTTCTTC.

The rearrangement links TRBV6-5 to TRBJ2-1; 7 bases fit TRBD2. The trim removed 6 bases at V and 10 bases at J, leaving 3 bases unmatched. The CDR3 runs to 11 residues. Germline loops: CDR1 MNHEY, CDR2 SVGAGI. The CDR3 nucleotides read TGTGCCAGCAGCCGACTAGCCGAGCAGTTCTTC. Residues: CASSRLAEQFF.

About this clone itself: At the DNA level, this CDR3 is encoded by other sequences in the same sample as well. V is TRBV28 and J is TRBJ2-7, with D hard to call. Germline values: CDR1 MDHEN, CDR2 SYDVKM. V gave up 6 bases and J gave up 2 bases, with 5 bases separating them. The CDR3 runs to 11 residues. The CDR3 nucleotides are TGTGCCAGCAGATCTCCCTACGAGCAGTACTTC. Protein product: CASRSPYEQYF. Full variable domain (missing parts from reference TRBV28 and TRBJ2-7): DVKVTQSSRYLVKRTGEKVFLECVQDMDHENMFWYRQDPGLGLRLIYFSYDVKMKEKGDIPEGYSVSREKKERFSLILESASTNQTSMYLCASRSPYEQYFGPGTRLTVT.

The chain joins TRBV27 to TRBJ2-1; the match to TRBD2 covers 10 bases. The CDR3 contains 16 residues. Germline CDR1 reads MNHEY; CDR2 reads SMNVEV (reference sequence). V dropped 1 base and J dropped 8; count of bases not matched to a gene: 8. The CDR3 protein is CASSLWPSGSEDEQFF. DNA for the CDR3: TGTGCCAGCAGTTTATGGCCTAGCGGGAGCGAGGATGAGCAGTTCTTC.